This entry concerns a single T cell receptor beta chain. Antigen specificity is unknown. Blood samples were obtained at baseline, cycle 4 day 1, and cycle 7 day 1. Clones were read by immunoSEQ multiplex PCR, and TCRdb kept only the in-frame ones, dropping some. Of more than 25,000 clones listed, 74% are singletons. These data come from a study of OX40 agonist ivuxolimab in advanced cancers. General study results and limits: Circulating CD4+ and CD8+ T cells showed clonal expansion by week 6 at 0.1 to 3.0 mg/kg. The authors did not determine the antigen specificity of the expanded peripheral T cells.

This CDR3 has 13 residues. CDR1 SGHRS and CDR2 YFSETQ come from the germline V gene. Trimming shortened V by 2 bases and J by 0 bases, and 6 bases separated the two germline ends. The sequenced sample was CD4+ or CD8+ T cells sorted from blood, obtained in a trial of the OX40 agonist ivuxolimab. The receptor comes from an adult with an advanced solid tumor such as melanoma, head and neck, liver or kidney cancer. V and J are TRBV5-1 and TRBJ2-7; no definite D call. CDR3: CASSFDGSYEQYF. The CDR3 DNA follows: TGCGCCAGCAGCTTTGACGGCTCCTACGAGCAGTACTTC. The entire variable domain, with the rest obtained from reference TRBV5-1 and TRBJ2-7, is as follows: KAGVTQTPRYLIKTRGQQVTLSCSPISGHRSVSWYQQTPGQGLQFLFEYFSETQRNKGNFPGRFSGRQFSNSRSEMNVSTLELGDSALYLCASSFDGSYEQYFGPGTRLTVT.